This entry lists 2 T cell receptor beta chains sequenced from one sample in a study of T cells in Graves' hyperthyroidism and ophthalmopathy. From RNA transcripts, TCR beta CDR3 regions were amplified. HTBI primers drove first-round RT-PCR of the TCR CDR3. TCRdb re-derived calls from the multiplex PCR reads in MiXCR, one entry per CDR3 protein. Seen here are around 600,000 distinct CDR3 sequences, approximately 14% observed once, and the top ten hold 6.5% to 9%. Input material: blood. The source of these receptors is a woman aged 18-29 years with Graves' ophthalmopathy.

This clonotype was seen repeatedly, ten times or more. The rearrangement uses TRBV27 and TRBJ1-3, with unresolved D. The CDR3 covers 15 residues. The germline gives CDR1 MNHEY, CDR2 SMNVEV (reference sequence). Trimming stripped 5 bases from V and 0 bases from J, with 11 bases between. The CDR3 nucleotides are TGTGCCAGCAGTCTCCGAGGGCTCTCTGGAAACACCATATATTTT. The encoded protein is CASSLRGLSGNTIYF.

The chain has TRBV7-6 and TRBJ2-5; D ambiguous. The ends were cut back, 2 bases at V and 2 bases at J, with 6 bases in the middle. Germline V gene data show CDR1 as SGHVS and CDR2 as FNYEAQ. CDR3 length: 13 amino acids. The CDR3 nucleotides read TGTGCCAGCAGCTTAAACTTACAAGAGACCCAGTACTTC. Protein sequence: CASSLNLQETQYF.